This entry lists 26 T cell receptor beta chains sequenced from one sample in a study of cytomegalovirus exposure and HLA in healthy donors. A multiplex PCR was run with 60 Vbeta primers and 13 Jbeta primers. The data were produced by immunoSEQ multiplex PCR, yet TCRdb's version contains in-frame clones alone and is incomplete. This table has some 200,000 clones, 65% to 90% appearing once. The sequenced sample consisted of PBMCs. The receptors shown here come from a girl aged 5-17 years in good health and CMV-seronegative.

The chain joins TRBV7-9 to TRBJ1-4; maybe TRBD1 (6 bases). V lost 2 bases to trimming and J lost 8 bases, with 9 bases between them. This CDR3 has 13 amino acids. Germline CDR1 SEHNR, CDR2 FQNEAQ (reference sequence). CDR3 DNA: TGTGCCAGCAGCTTACAGGGGTTCGAAAAACTGTTTTTT. Protein: CASSLQGFEKLFF. The variable domain in full, with the rest retrieved from reference TRBV7-9 and TRBJ1-4, is DTGVSQNPRHKITKRGQNVTFRCDPISEHNRLYWYRQTLGQGPEFLTYFQNEAQLEKSRLLSDRFSAERPKGSFSTLEIQRTEQGDSAMYLCASSLQGFEKLFFGSGTQLSVL.

V and J are TRBV9 and TRBJ2-7; D perhaps matches TRBD1 (5 bases). Germline CDR1 is SGDLS and CDR2 is YYNGEE. The CDR3 loop spans 16 amino acids. Trimming cost V 0 bases and J 0 bases, with 13 bases left between them. CDR3 residues: CASSVDGRVNSYEQYF. The CDR3 DNA follows: TGTGCCAGCAGCGTAGACGGCAGGGTAAACTCCTACGAGCAGTACTTC.

Details on this clone: The junction does not match germline at one end; this may be a read error. This chain links TRBV6-6 with TRBJ2-3, with no clear D. The CDR3 extends over 8 amino acids. Germline V gives CDR1 MNHNY, CDR2 SVGAGI (reference sequence). This CDR3 is CASRRHHF. CDR3 in DNA: TGTGCCAGCAGACGACATCATTTT.

This clone has a handful of counts. In DNA, the CDR3 is TGTGCCAGCTCAGGGGACAGGAACACTGAAGCTTTCTTT. It is translated as CASSGDRNTEAFF. The V and J genes are TRBV18 and TRBJ1-1, with TRBD1 matching 7 bases. Germline values: CDR1 KGHSH, CDR2 LQKENI. The junction had 1 base not matched to a gene; V was cut back by 5 bases and J by 1 base. The CDR3 runs 13 residues.

The rearrangement uses TRBV6-6 and TRBJ1-4; no reliable D call. V was trimmed by 4 bases and J by 5 bases, leaving 5 bases between them. Germline-derived CDR1 and CDR2 are MNHNY and SVGAGI (reference sequence). This CDR3 has 12 amino acids. CDR3 DNA: TGTGCCAGCAGTTTATCGAATGAAAAACTGTTTTTT. This translates into CASSLSNEKLFF.

The V call is TRBV19, the J call TRBJ1-2, with 10 bases matching TRBD1. V lost 7 bases and J lost 3; bases outside the gene matches: 8. This CDR3 spans 15 amino acids. In germline, CDR1 is LNHDA, CDR2 SQIVND (reference sequence). Here the CDR3 reads CASTPQGQGYYGYTF. DNA of the CDR3: TGTGCCAGTACTCCGCAGGGACAGGGGTACTATGGCTACACCTTC. Variable domain in full (rest from reference TRBV19 and TRBJ1-2): DGGITQSPKYLFRKEGQNVTLSCEQNLNHDAMYWYRQDPGQGLRLIYYSQIVNDFQKGDIAEGYSVSREKKESFPLTVTSAQKNPTAFYLCASTPQGQGYYGYTFGSGTRLTVV.

The genes are TRBV7-9 and TRBJ2-1; 7 bases map to TRBD1. The CDR3 is made up of 17 amino acids. V shed 4 bases, J shed 5 bases, and the junction held 14 bases outside the gene matches. Germline CDR1 SEHNR, CDR2 FQNEAQ (reference sequence). The DNA of the CDR3 is TGTGCCAGCAGCTCAGCCGGATCCGGGACAGCCCACAATGAGCAGTTCTTC. Translating gives CASSSAGSGTAHNEQFF.

This clone was recorded once. The chain uses TRBV6-5 and TRBJ2-1; 10 bases agree with TRBD2. V gave up 10 bases and J gave up 12 bases; unmatched junction bases: 12. This CDR3 is built from 13 residues. Germline assignment: CDR1 MNHEY and CDR2 SVGAGI. Here the CDR3 reads CATSPVAGGRQFF. CDR3 bases: TGTGCCACCAGCCCTGTAGCGGGAGGACGGCAGTTCTTC.

The V and J genes are TRBV7-8 and TRBJ2-1; maybe TRBD1 (5 bases). This CDR3 is 13 amino acids long. The germline gives CDR1 SGHVS, CDR2 FQNEAQ. Trimming left V 1 base short and J 6 bases short, with 7 bases between. CDR3 DNA sequence: TGTGCCAGCAGCTTAGAAGGGGTCAATGAGCAGTTCTTC. It specifies CASSLEGVNEQFF.

V usage is TRBV5-1 and J usage is TRBJ2-5; no clear D gene. With the DNA end fitting TRBJ2-7 better, the J assignment may be wrong. Germline lookup yields CDR1 SGHRS and CDR2 YFSETQ. The CDR3 contains 15 residues. The CDR3 DNA is TGCGCCAGCAGCGCTGAGCGTTTAGGTCGGTACGAGCAGTACTTC. The encoded protein is CASSAERLGRYEQYF.

CDR3 in amino acids: CASSLGRVVNSPLHF. The DNA for the CDR3 is TGTGCCAGCAGTTTAGGCAGGGTGGTAAATTCACCCCTCCACTTT. V is TRBV28 and J is TRBJ1-6; maybe TRBD1 (5 bases). The CDR3 length is 15 residues. CDR1 and CDR2 from the germline V gene are MDHEN and SYDVKM. V lost 2 bases, J lost 7 bases, and 12 bases lay in between.

V is TRBV6-1 and J is TRBJ2-3, with TRBD2 matching 10 bases. V was pared by 7 bases and J by 3 bases, with 7 bases of the junction left unmatched. The V gene's germline CDR1 is MNHNS and CDR2 SASEGT. The CDR3 is made up of 15 amino acids. The CDR3 here is CASTQSGGDTDTQYF. In DNA form, the CDR3 reads TGTGCCAGCACGCAAAGCGGGGGGGATACAGATACGCAGTATTTT.

The chain couples TRBV5-5 to TRBJ1-1; D possibly corresponds to TRBD1 (6 bases). CDR1 and CDR2 (germline): SGHKS, YYEKEE (reference sequence). This CDR3 comprises 17 residues. V was pared by 4 bases and J by 0 bases, with 19 bases between. The CDR3 reads CASSPRAAGALNTEAFF. CDR3 nucleotide sequence: TGTGCCAGCAGCCCTAGGGCGGCAGGGGCTTTGAACACTGAAGCTTTCTTT.

This chain connects TRBV27 to TRBJ2-7, with D possibly being TRBD1 (6 bases). The germline V gene has CDR1 MNHEY and CDR2 SMNVEV (reference sequence). This CDR3 is 14 amino acids long. The V end was cut by 4 bases, the J end by 4 bases, with 14 bases between. Written as DNA, the CDR3 is TGTGCCAGCAGTTACAGGGCTCCGGATTACGAGCAGTACTTC. It specifies CASSYRAPDYEQYF.

This rearrangement joins TRBV28 to TRBJ2-6; 9 bases fit TRBD1. The CDR3 has 18 amino acids. Unmatched junction bases numbered 11, after V lost 6 bases and J lost 2 bases. CDR1 and CDR2 from the germline V gene are MDHEN and SYDVKM. CDR3 DNA: TGTGCCAGCAGCCCCTCGGGACAGGGATATCCTGGGGCCAACGTCCTGACTTTC. Translation: CASSPSGQGYPGANVLTF.

This sequence joins TRBV5-6 and TRBJ1-3; tentative D call: TRBD1 (5 bases). Per the germline V gene, CDR1 is SGHDT and CDR2 is YYEEEE. Between the trimmed V and J ends, which lost 6 bases and 2 bases, there was a span of 12 bases. CDR3 size: 14 residues. The CDR3 DNA sequence: TGTGCCAGCACCAAAGACAGCACTGGAAACACCATATATTTT. It is translated as CASTKDSTGNTIYF. Full variable domain (missing parts from reference TRBV5-6 and TRBJ1-3): DAGVTQSPTHLIKTRGQQVTLRCSPKSGHDTVSWYQQALGQGPQFIFQYYEEEERQRGNFPDRFSGHQFPNYSSELNVNALLLGDSALYLCASTKDSTGNTIYFGEGSWLTVV.

V usage is TRBV28 and J usage is TRBJ1-2; D remains unclear. The CDR3 consists of 12 residues. V dropped 3 bases and J dropped 6 bases, with 8 bases sitting between them. Germline CDR1 MDHEN, CDR2 SYDVKM. The CDR3 reads CASSFGLHGYTF. CDR3 nucleotides: TGTGCCAGCAGTTTCGGGTTGCATGGCTACACCTTC.

This chain connects TRBV19 to TRBJ2-1; tentatively, D is TRBD2 (5 bases). The germline V gene has CDR1 LNHDA and CDR2 SQIVND (reference sequence). Trimming shortened V by 3 bases and J by 2 bases, and 11 bases separated the two germline ends. The CDR3 covers 15 residues. CDR3 bases: TGTGCCAGTAGTATGGGAAGCGGTACCTACAATGAGCAGTTCTTC. Translated: CASSMGSGTYNEQFF.

The chain recombines TRBV21-1 with TRBJ2-7; the table's TRBD2 call for D was not verified on the DNA. TRBV21-1 is termed a pseudogene. The CDR3 totals 17 residues. The CDR3 DNA is TGTGCCAGCAGCAAAAGGATCGGCGGGCTTCTTCCCTACGAGCAGTACTTC. This encodes CASSKRIGGLLPYEQYF.

To note about this clone: The junction shows a germline mismatch at one end, possibly a read error. The chain's CDR3 is CVSSQRQDSEAFF. DNA for the CDR3: TGTGTCAGCTCACAAAGACAGGACTCTGAAGCTTTCTTT. The rearrangement links TRBV18 to TRBJ1-1, with D tentatively TRBD1 (6 bases). The germline CDR1 and CDR2 sequences are KGHSH and LQKENI. This CDR3 region has 13 residues.

The rearrangement uses TRBV6-1 and TRBJ1-2, with no clear D. Trimming shortened V by 1 base and J by 7 bases, and 19 bases separated the two germline ends. Looked up from germline, CDR1 is MNHNS and CDR2 is SASEGT. This CDR3 region has 16 residues. Here the CDR3 DNA reads TGTGCCAGCAGTGAAGTTAGTATTTTCACGGGATTTGGCTACACCTTC. This translates into CASSEVSIFTGFGYTF.

Details on this clone: Its ends do not fully match the called genes, so a read error is possible. This chain connects TRBV7-2 to TRBJ1-2, with 7 positions matching TRBD1. Germline V CDR1 and CDR2: SGHTA, FQGNSA. The CDR3 is 16 residues long. The CDR3 DNA reads as TGTGCCAGCAGCGTAGCGGGGGACAGAATATTTTATGGCTACACCTTC. Protein product: CASSVAGDRIFYGYTF.

Only a few counts were recorded for this clone. The chain has TRBV10-3 and TRBJ1-2; no firm D call. The CDR3 is made up of 12 amino acids. V gave up 4 bases and J gave up 8 bases, with 11 bases separating them. CDR1 is ENHRY, CDR2 SYGVKD, per germline. The CDR3 sequence: CAISVGGGGYTF. The CDR3 region has the DNA TGTGCCATCAGTGTGGGAGGTGGCGGCTACACCTTC.

This clone was seen only a few times. This chain uses TRBV4-2 with TRBJ2-7; the D gene is possibly TRBD2 (6 bases). V was clipped by 1 base and J by 5 bases, with 15 bases between them. The CDR3 is 15 amino acids. From germline, CDR1 is LGHNA and CDR2 YNFKEQ. CDR3 loop: CASSQGQTRRNEQYF. The CDR3 nucleotides are TGTGCCAGCAGCCAAGGTCAGACTAGGAGAAACGAGCAGTACTTC.

CDR3 sequence (DNA): TGTGCCAGCAGCCCGGACAGGGCCGGTGGCTACACCTTC. Encoded protein: CASSPDRAGGYTF. The chain is built from TRBV9 and TRBJ1-2; 8 bases line up with TRBD1. This CDR3 is 13 amino acids long. Germline V lookup: CDR1 SGDLS, CDR2 YYNGEE. Losses at the gene ends were 4 bases for V and 7 bases for J; bases not matched to a gene: 6.

V gene TRBV18 combines with J gene TRBJ2-3, with D possibly TRBD2 on 5 matching bases. The germline V gene has CDR1 KGHSH and CDR2 LQKENI. V was cut by 4 bases and J by 4 bases, with 9 bases left in between. This CDR3 spans 13 amino acids. CDR3 in amino acids: CASSLRRADTQYF. DNA of the CDR3: TGTGCCAGCTCACTTAGGCGGGCAGATACGCAGTATTTT.